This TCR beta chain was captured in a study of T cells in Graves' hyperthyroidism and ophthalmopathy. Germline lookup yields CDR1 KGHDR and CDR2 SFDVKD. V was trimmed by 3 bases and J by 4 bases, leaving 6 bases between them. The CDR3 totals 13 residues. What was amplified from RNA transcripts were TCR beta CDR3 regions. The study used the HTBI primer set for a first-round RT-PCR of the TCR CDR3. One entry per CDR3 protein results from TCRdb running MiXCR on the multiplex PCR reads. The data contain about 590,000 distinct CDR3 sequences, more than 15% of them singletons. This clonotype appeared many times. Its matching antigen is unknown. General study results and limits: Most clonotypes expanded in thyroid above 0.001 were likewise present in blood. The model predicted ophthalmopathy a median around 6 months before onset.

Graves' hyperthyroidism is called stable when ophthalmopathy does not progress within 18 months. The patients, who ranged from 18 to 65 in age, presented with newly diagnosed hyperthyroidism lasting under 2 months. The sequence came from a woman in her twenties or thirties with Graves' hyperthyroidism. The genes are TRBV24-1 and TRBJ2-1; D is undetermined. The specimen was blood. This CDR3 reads CATSDPNYNEQFF. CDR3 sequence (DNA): TGTGCCACCAGTGATCCGAATTACAATGAGCAGTTCTTC.